This entry lists 10 T cell receptor beta chains sequenced from one sample in a study of shared clonotypes between healthy human individuals. Some clones are missing from TCRdb's copy, which holds only in-frame ones; the method was immunoSEQ multiplex PCR. The sample has more than 1,200,000 clones; 98% are singletons. Sequences were obtained from naive CD4+ T cells sorted from blood. Described subset: CD45RA+ positively selected. The receptors derive from a man aged 25-45 years in good health.

About this clone itself: Other DNA sequences of this sample code for an identical CDR3. V gene TRBV7-2 combines with J gene TRBJ2-7, with TRBD2 matching 8 bases. The CDR3 is 14 amino acids. Germline-derived CDR1 and CDR2 are SGHTA and FQGNSA. The J segment lost 6 bases and the V segment lost 1 base, leaving 5 bases of the junction unmatched. The DNA of the CDR3 is TGTGCCAGCAGCTTAGTTAGCGGGGATACCGAGCAGTACTTC. Residues: CASSLVSGDTEQYF.

The chain couples TRBV6-1 to TRBJ2-5; the D call may be TRBD1 or TRBD2 (6 bases each). The germline V and J ends were trimmed by 6 bases and 4 bases, with 12 bases remaining between them. CDR1 MNHNS and CDR2 SASEGT come from the germline V gene. The CDR3 is made up of 13 amino acids. CDR3 DNA sequence: TGTGCCAGCAGGAAGGGGGGAGGAGAGACCCAGTACTTC. It codes for CASRKGGGETQYF.

V gene TRBV18 combines with J gene TRBJ2-7; 11 bases align to TRBD2. The germline V gene has CDR1 KGHSH and CDR2 LQKENI. This CDR3 region has 16 residues. Unmatched junction bases numbered 8, after V lost 4 bases and J lost 3 bases. CDR3 amino acids: CASSLIMTSGDYEQYF. CDR3 DNA sequence: TGTGCCAGCTCACTCATAATGACTAGCGGGGACTACGAGCAGTACTTC.

The chain recombines TRBV4-3 with TRBJ1-2; D remains unclear. The germline V gene encodes CDR1 LGHNA and CDR2 YSLEER. This CDR3 comprises 15 residues. V was shortened by 0 bases and J by 6 bases, with 14 bases between the two germline ends. As DNA, the CDR3 is TGCGCCAGCAGCCAAGATGGCACGCGGGAGGATGGCTACACCTTC. Amino acids: CASSQDGTREDGYTF.

This clone was observed once. At one of its ends the junction is not consistent with the germline gene, which may arise from a read error. The chain couples TRBV7-7 to TRBJ2-7, with TRBD1 matching 11 bases. The V gene's germline CDR1 is SSHAT and CDR2 FNYEAQ (reference sequence). The CDR3 has 14 residues. CDR3 nucleotides: TGTGCTAGCAGCCCGAGGACAGGGGGCGGCGAGCAGTACTTC. Protein: CASSPRTGGGEQYF.

The V gene is TRBV9, the J gene TRBJ2-5; D ambiguous. The length of the CDR3 is 13 residues. V was cut by 0 bases and J by 2 bases, with 5 bases left in between. Germline lookup yields CDR1 SGDLS and CDR2 YYNGEE. The CDR3 nucleotides are TGTGCCAGCAGCGTAGACAAGCAAGAGACCCAGTACTTC. Its translation is CASSVDKQETQYF.

The V and J genes are TRBV15 and TRBJ2-2; 13 positions agree with TRBD2. The CDR3 runs 20 residues. Per germline, CDR1 LNHNV and CDR2 YYDKDF (reference sequence). Unmatched junction bases numbered 9, after V lost 2 bases and J lost 0 bases. The CDR3: CATSRRGLAGRYANTGELFF. CDR3 nucleotide sequence: TGTGCCACCAGCAGACGGGGACTAGCGGGACGCTACGCGAACACCGGGGAGCTGTTTTTT.

The chain joins TRBV6-5 to TRBJ1-2, with D hard to call. V gave up 2 bases and J gave up 3 bases, with 7 bases separating them. Germline loops: CDR1 MNHEY, CDR2 SVGAGI. The CDR3 is 13 amino acids. The CDR3 DNA reads as TGTGCCAGCAGTTACGAGTGGTACTATGGCTACACCTTC. It encodes CASSYEWYYGYTF.

The CDR3 sequence: CASSLAGPGELFF. Written as DNA, the CDR3 is TGTGCCAGCAGTTTAGCGGGACCCGGGGAGCTGTTTTTT. This chain links TRBV27 with TRBJ2-2; D possibly corresponds to TRBD2 (6 bases). The germline CDR1 and CDR2 sequences are MNHEY and SMNVEV (reference sequence). The CDR3 is 13 residues long. Trimming removed 2 bases from V and 6 bases from J, with 7 bases in between.

As DNA, the CDR3 is TGTGCCAGCAGCAGGGGACAGTATTATACAGATACGCAGTATTTT. Protein sequence: CASSRGQYYTDTQYF. The chain employs TRBV11-3 and TRBJ2-3, with 7 bases identical to TRBD1. CDR1 SGHNT and CDR2 YENEEA come from the germline V gene. The trim removed 5 bases at V and 3 bases at J, leaving 8 bases unmatched. This CDR3 region has 15 residues.